This is a list of T cell receptor beta chains from one sample in a study of CD8+CD57+ T cells in acquired aplastic anemia. TCRdb analysed the reads with MiXCR anew, one entry per CDR3 protein. Of fewer than 150,000 distinct CDR3 sequences listed, around 48% are singletons. The sample was sorted CD4+, CD8+, or CD8+CD57+ T cells (not recorded which) from PBMCs. Source of these receptors: a human donor in good health, serving as a control. Both conserved end residues are part of each CDR3. D genes are given only for firm matches. Some rows mark clone size as missing; the rest say once, few, many or name a class of expanded clone.

clone_size d_call j_call v_call cdr3_nt cdr3_aa
many TRBD1 TRBJ2-5 TRBV5-8 TGTGCCAGCAGCGGCTGGGACAGGTGGGAGACCCAGTACTTC CASSGWDRWETQYF
NA TRBD1 TRBJ1-2 TRBV19 TGTGCCAGTAGCCGACAGGGATCTGGCTACACCTTC CASSRQGSGYTF
once NA TRBJ2-1 TRBV25-1 TGTGCCAGCAGCGCCCAGGACTGGGACAATGAGCAGTTCTTC CASSAQDWDNEQFF
many NA TRBJ2-2 TRBV7-9 TGTGCCAGCAGCTCCCCTTCCTCCGCCGGGGAGCTGTTTTTT CASSSPSSAGELFF
NA TRBD1 TRBJ2-2 TRBV6-1 TGTGCCAGCGGCGGGACAGGGGATACCGGGGAGCTGTTTTTT CASGGTGDTGELFF
many TRBD2 TRBJ2-3 TRBV6-5 TGTGCCAGCAGTTACTCTAGCGGGGGGGCCGGCACAGATACGCAGTATTTT CASSYSSGGAGTDTQYF
NA NA TRBJ2-3 TRBV11-1 TGTGCCAGCAGCCCCTATATAGCGGTCACAGATACGCAGTATTTT CASSPYIAVTDTQYF
NA TRBD1 TRBJ1-6 TRBV12-3/TRBV12-4 TGTGCCAGCAGTTTAGCCGGGACAGGACACGGAACCCTCCACTTT CASSLAGTGHGTLHF
many NA TRBJ1-1 TRBV14 TGTGCCAGCAGCCAAGCACGGGCGGTGAACACTGAAGCTTTCTTT CASSQARAVNTEAFF
few NA TRBJ2-7 TRBV11-1 TGTGCCAGCAGCTTAGGGCAGGACTTTGCCGAGCAGTACTTC CASSLGQDFAEQYF
NA TRBD1 TRBJ2-7 TRBV2 TGTGCCAGCAGCAGGACAGGGGGCCCCTACGAGCAGTACTTC CASSRTGGPYEQYF
many TRBD2 TRBJ2-7 TRBV12-3/TRBV12-4 TGTGCCAGCAGTTCCCCCGGACTAGCGGAATACGAGCAGTACTTC CASSSPGLAEYEQYF
once NA TRBJ1-5 TRBV7-9 TGTGCCAGCAGCTTAGGACAGAATCAGCCCCAGCATTTT CASSLGQNQPQHF
many NA TRBJ1-2 TRBV19 TGTGCCAGTAGTATTGCCAGTCTCGATAACTATGGCTACACCTTC CASSIASLDNYGYTF
many NA TRBJ1-2 TRBV6-1 TGTGCCAGCAGTCCACAGGTTGACTATGGCTACACCTTC CASSPQVDYGYTF